The 14 T cell receptor beta chains reported below all come from one sample, sequenced in a study of T cell responses to AZD1222 COVID-19 vaccine. TCRdb's table, derived via immunoSEQ multiplex PCR, lists solely in-frame clones and lacks some. Of about 130,000 clones in the sample, approximately 85% are singletons; the top ten hold around 4.4%. The sequencing used peripheral blood, collected 28 days after the second AZD1222 dose. Every receptor here comes from an adult who received the AZD1222 COVID-19 vaccine.

The V gene is TRBV18, the J gene TRBJ2-7; tentative D call: TRBD1 (6 bases). Deletions cut 2 bases from V and 5 bases from J, with 7 bases between. CDR1 and CDR2 from the germline V gene are KGHSH and LQKENI. The CDR3 extends over 12 amino acids. CDR3 DNA: TGTGCCAGCTCACCAGCAGGGGACGAGCAGTACTTC. Its protein product is CASSPAGDEQYF.

This chain connects TRBV5-1 to TRBJ2-2, with TRBD1 identical over 8 bases. CDR3 length: 13 amino acids. Germline V CDR1 and CDR2: SGHRS, YFSETQ. The V segment lost 4 bases and the J segment 6 bases; nucleotides outside the gene matches: 2. CDR3 protein: CASSTGGPGELFF. The CDR3 DNA is TGCGCCAGCAGCACAGGGGGGCCCGGGGAGCTGTTTTTT.

The CDR3 sequence is CASSEQALHEAYEQYF. CDR3 nucleotide sequence: TGTGCCAGCAGTGAACAGGCACTCCATGAAGCCTACGAGCAGTACTTC. The gene calls are TRBV2 and TRBJ2-7; no reliable D call. The CDR3 contains 16 residues. CDR1 and CDR2 (germline): SNHLY, FYNNEI. Trimming cost V 2 bases and J 2 bases, with 16 bases left between them.

The chain is built from TRBV10-2 and TRBJ1-5; weak D call: TRBD1 (5 bases). The CDR3 length is 13 residues. Germline V gives CDR1 WSHSY, CDR2 SAAADI. Trimming removed 6 bases from V and 3 bases from J, with 9 bases in between. CDR3 sequence (DNA): TGCGCCAGCAGAAAGGGACCCAATCAGCCCCAGCATTTT. As protein: CASRKGPNQPQHF.

The chain couples TRBV6-5 to TRBJ1-4; TRBD1 matches 11 bases. Germline V gene sequence: CDR1 MNHEY, CDR2 SVGAGI. Trimming at V came to 6 bases and at J to 7 bases, leaving 4 bases not matched to a gene. This CDR3 has 14 residues. CDR3: CASSMGQGGEKLFF. The CDR3 bases are TGTGCCAGCAGCATGGGACAGGGGGGTGAAAAACTGTTTTTT.

The chain employs TRBV7-9 and TRBJ2-3, with 9 positions matching TRBD1. V dropped 4 bases and J dropped 7; count of bases not matched to a gene: 6. The CDR3 contains 14 residues. Germline V gene data show CDR1 as SEHNR and CDR2 as FQNEAQ (reference sequence). The CDR3 here is CASSSGQGGNTQYF. Written as DNA, the CDR3 is TGTGCCAGCAGCTCGGGACAGGGTGGGAATACGCAGTATTTT. Together with reference TRBV7-9 and TRBJ2-3, the CDR3 gives the full variable domain: DTGVSQNPRHKITKRGQNVTFRCDPISEHNRLYWYRQTLGQGPEFLTYFQNEAQLEKSRLLSDRFSAERPKGSFSTLEIQRTEQGDSAMYLCASSSGQGGNTQYFGPGTRLTVL.

The chain links TRBV19 to TRBJ2-7; D might be TRBD1 (5 bases). V lost 6 bases, J lost 2 bases, and 14 bases lay in between. This CDR3 spans 14 amino acids. CDR1 is LNHDA and CDR2 is SQIVND in the germline V gene (reference sequence). As DNA, the CDR3 is TGTGCCAGTAGACCCCAGGGTTCAGCCTACGAGCAGTACTTC. It encodes CASRPQGSAYEQYF.

In regard to this clone: Within the sample, other DNA sequences also encode this same CDR3. The rearrangement joins TRBV28 to TRBJ1-6; D unresolved. This CDR3 contains 14 residues. V shed 6 bases and J shed 0 bases, with 6 bases lying between them. The germline V gene has CDR1 MDHEN and CDR2 SYDVKM. This CDR3 reads CASSLSSYNSPLHF. CDR3 nucleotides: TGTGCCAGCAGCTTAAGCTCCTATAATTCACCCCTCCACTTT.

The rearrangement uses TRBV7-9 and TRBJ1-2; no reliable D call. Between the trimmed V and J ends, which lost 5 bases and 3 bases, there was a span of 7 bases. This CDR3 has 12 amino acids. The germline CDR1 and CDR2 sequences are SEHNR and FQNEAQ (reference sequence). CDR3 in amino acids: CASSVHDYGYTF. The CDR3 DNA sequence: TGTGCCAGCAGCGTTCATGACTATGGCTACACCTTC.

This chain uses TRBV7-2 with TRBJ1-5; possible D gene TRBD1, 5 bases. This CDR3 has 15 residues. V was trimmed by 6 bases and J by 0 bases, leaving 12 bases between them. Germline CDR1 is SGHTA and CDR2 is FQGNSA. CDR3 sequence reads: CASRLGHNSNQPQHF. The CDR3 region has the DNA TGTGCCAGCAGGCTCGGACATAATAGCAATCAGCCCCAGCATTTT.

This chain joins TRBV28 and TRBJ1-1, with 9 positions matching TRBD1. This CDR3 has 16 amino acids. The V and J ends lost 8 bases and 1 base, in that order; junction bases with no gene match: 11. Germline V gene lookup returns CDR1 MDHEN and CDR2 SYDVKM. This CDR3 reads CASGLSTGGANTEAFF. The CDR3 DNA reads TGTGCCAGCGGGCTTAGTACAGGGGGCGCGAACACTGAAGCTTTCTTT.

This clone has a single count. In DNA, the CDR3 is TGTGCCAGCATTCAGGGGAGCTCTGGAAACACCATATATTTT. Its translation is CASIQGSSGNTIYF. This sequence joins TRBV6-5 and TRBJ1-3; TRBD1 is a possible D gene (6 bases). This CDR3 spans 14 amino acids. Looked up from germline, CDR1 is MNHEY and CDR2 is SVGAGI. V lost 7 bases, J lost 0 bases, and 10 bases lay in between.

This sequence joins TRBV25-1 and TRBJ2-1; 11 nucleotides agree with TRBD2. The CDR3 covers 12 residues. V trimming: 4 bases; J trimming: 10 bases; junction bases outside the gene matches: 0. Germline-derived CDR1 and CDR2 are MGHDK and SYGVNS. The CDR3 DNA sequence: TGTGCCAGCAGTGGGACTAGCGGGGAGCAGTTCTTC. Amino acid sequence: CASSGTSGEQFF.

The gene calls are TRBV6-5 and TRBJ2-5; 9 nucleotides match TRBD2. The V and J ends lost 3 bases and 1 base, in that order; junction bases with no gene match: 6. The germline V gene has CDR1 MNHEY and CDR2 SVGAGI. CDR3 length: 16 residues. The CDR3 nucleotides are TGTGCCAGCAGTTATCTTCTAGCGGGGTCCCAAGAGACCCAGTACTTC. This gives the protein CASSYLLAGSQETQYF.